The 14 T cell receptor beta chains presented below share a single source sample, sequenced in a study of T cell changes during pregnancy in multiple sclerosis. This table comes from immunoSEQ multiplex PCR, and its TCRdb copy is limited to in-frame clones, with some not included. The table includes around 70,000 clones, approximately 92% detected once. The sample here was peripheral blood, taken before pregnancy. The receptor set was obtained from a female donor with multiple sclerosis, enrolled in a pregnancy study.

The gene calls are TRBV7-2 and TRBJ1-3, with no clear D. CDR1 is SGHTA, CDR2 FQGNSA, per germline. Trimming removed 3 bases from V and 4 bases from J, with 19 bases in between. There are 17 residues in the CDR3. The CDR3 sequence: CASSLPERGKEGNTIYF. As DNA, the CDR3 is TGTGCCAGCAGCTTGCCGGAGCGGGGTAAAGAGGGAAACACCATATATTTT.

The chain uses TRBV18 and TRBJ1-1; 8 bases align to TRBD1. This CDR3 region has 15 residues. From germline, CDR1 is KGHSH and CDR2 LQKENI. The V and J ends lost 3 bases and 0 bases, in that order; junction bases with no gene match: 3. CDR3 in DNA: TGTGCCAGCTCACCCTGGGACAGGATGAACACTGAAGCTTTCTTT. Translated, it gives CASSPWDRMNTEAFF. Together with reference TRBV18 and TRBJ1-1, the CDR3 gives the full variable domain: NAGVMQNPRHLVRRRGQEARLRCSPMKGHSHVYWYRQLPEEGLKFMVYLQKENIIDESGMPKERFSAEFPKEGPSILRIQQVVRGDSAAYFCASSPWDRMNTEAFFGQGTRLTVV.

V usage is TRBV21-1 and J usage is TRBJ2-5; the table's D call TRBD1 went unverified against the DNA. TRBV21-1 is tagged as a pseudogene. CDR3 length equals 13 residues. CDR3 sequence reads: CASSNRDQETQYF. DNA for the CDR3: TGTGCCAGCAGTAACAGGGACCAAGAGACCCAGTACTTC.

The rearrangement joins TRBV19 to TRBJ2-5; 8 nucleotides match TRBD1. CDR1 and CDR2 (germline): LNHDA, SQIVND (reference sequence). The CDR3 sequence is 15 residues long. Trimming removed 4 bases from V and 0 bases from J; junction bases left unmatched: 4. The CDR3 DNA sequence: TGTGCCAGTAGTAGGGGGACAGGAAACCAAGAGACCCAGTACTTC. It is translated as CASSRGTGNQETQYF.

The gene calls are TRBV7-2 and TRBJ1-5, with D perhaps matching TRBD1 (5 bases). This CDR3 spans 15 amino acids. The germline CDR1 and CDR2 sequences are SGHTA and FQGNSA. Trimming removed 1 base at V and 2 bases at J, with 9 bases between. In DNA form, the CDR3 reads TGTGCCAGCAGCTTAGGGACGGGGGGCAATCAGCCCCAGCATTTT. Its protein is CASSLGTGGNQPQHF.

The V and J genes are TRBV7-6 and TRBJ1-1, with 11 bases that match TRBD1. Trimming cost V 1 base and J 11 bases; bases outside gene matches: 9. This CDR3 contains 15 residues. The germline V gene has CDR1 SGHVS and CDR2 FNYEAQ. The CDR3 nucleotides are TGTGCCAGCAGCTTAGAGGTCGGACAGGGGGCCAGGGCTTTCTTT. This sequence encodes CASSLEVGQGARAFF.

The chain has TRBV21-1 and TRBJ2-4; the table's TRBD2 call for D was not verified on the DNA. TRBV21-1 is labeled a pseudogene. This CDR3 region has 22 residues. CDR3 region: CASTEKPRTSGSEGRSKNIQYF. For the CDR3, the DNA is TGTGCCAGCACCGAAAAACCTAGGACTAGCGGGAGCGAGGGAAGGTCCAAAAACATTCAGTACTTC.

In nucleotides, the CDR3 is TGCGCCAGCAGCCCCGGGACAGGGGCCACCGGGGAGCTGTTTTTT. Translation gives CASSPGTGATGELFF. This chain links TRBV5-1 with TRBJ2-2; 10 positions match TRBD1. CDR1 SGHRS and CDR2 YFSETQ come from the germline V gene. CDR3 length: 15 residues. The ends lost 4 bases at V and 4 bases at J; junction bases unmatched: 4.

V is TRBV5-1 and J is TRBJ2-7; a weak D match, TRBD2 (5 bases). Per the germline V gene, CDR1 is SGHRS and CDR2 is YFSETQ. The CDR3 totals 17 residues. The V and J ends lost 4 bases and 0 bases respectively, with 20 bases between them. As DNA, the CDR3 is TGCGCCAGCAGCCACCCGGGGTCAAGCGGTAGCTCCTACGAGCAGTACTTC. It translates to CASSHPGSSGSSYEQYF.

The V and J genes are TRBV7-3 and TRBJ2-3; D might be TRBD2 (6 bases). V was pared by 2 bases and J by 3 bases, with 18 bases between. Germline-derived CDR1 and CDR2 are SGHTA and FQGTGA. The CDR3 sequence is 17 residues long. The DNA for the CDR3 is TGTGCCAGCAGCTTAGAGGGCGGGACGGGGCGTACAGATACGCAGTATTTT. This gives the protein CASSLEGGTGRTDTQYF.

The gene calls are TRBV6-6 and TRBJ1-2, with D tentatively TRBD1 (6 bases). V was pared by 2 bases and J by 14 bases, with 15 bases between. Germline CDR1 and CDR2: MNHNY and SVGAGI (reference sequence). The CDR3 has 12 amino acids. This CDR3 reads CASSYAGRGKTF. The CDR3 DNA reads TGTGCCAGCAGTTACGCGGGCAGGGGTAAAACCTTC.

The chain recombines TRBV4-3 with TRBJ2-5; possibly TRBD2 for D (6 bases). Germline V lookup: CDR1 LGHNA, CDR2 YSLEER. The CDR3 totals 15 residues. Trimming removed 0 bases from V and 5 bases from J, with 13 bases in between. The CDR3 sequence: CASSQDSGGGETQYF. The DNA for the CDR3 is TGCGCCAGCAGCCAAGATTCGGGCGGAGGGGAGACCCAGTACTTC.

J is TRBJ2-7 and V is TRBV13; 7 nucleotides line up with TRBD1. The V gene's germline CDR1 is PRHDT and CDR2 FYEKMQ (reference sequence). The CDR3 length is 16 residues. V trimming: 4 bases; J trimming: 3 bases; junction bases outside the gene matches: 12. CDR3 sequence (DNA): TGTGCCAGCAGCTCGCGTACCCGGACAGGTGTCTACGAGCAGTACTTC. Its translation is CASSSRTRTGVYEQYF.

This chain uses TRBV15 with TRBJ2-5, with a weak D call TRBD1 (5 bases). The CDR3 has 14 amino acids. Trimming removed 1 base at V and 4 bases at J, with 10 bases between. Germline-derived CDR1 and CDR2 are LNHNV and YYDKDF (reference sequence). The CDR3 bases are TGTGCCACCAGCAGAGTCAGGGCCGGAGAGACCCAGTACTTC. The encoded protein is CATSRVRAGETQYF.